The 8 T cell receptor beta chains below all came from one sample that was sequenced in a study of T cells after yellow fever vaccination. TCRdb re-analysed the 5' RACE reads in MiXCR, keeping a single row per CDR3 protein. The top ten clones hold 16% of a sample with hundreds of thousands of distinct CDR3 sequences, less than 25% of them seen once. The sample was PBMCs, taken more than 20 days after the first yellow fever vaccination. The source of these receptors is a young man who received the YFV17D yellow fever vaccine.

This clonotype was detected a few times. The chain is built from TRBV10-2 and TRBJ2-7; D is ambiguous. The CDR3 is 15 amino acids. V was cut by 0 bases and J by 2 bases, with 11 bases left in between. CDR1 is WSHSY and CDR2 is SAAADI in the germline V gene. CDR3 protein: CASSESVGLPYEQYF. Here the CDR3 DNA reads TGCGCCAGCAGTGAGTCGGTAGGGTTGCCCTACGAGCAGTACTTC.

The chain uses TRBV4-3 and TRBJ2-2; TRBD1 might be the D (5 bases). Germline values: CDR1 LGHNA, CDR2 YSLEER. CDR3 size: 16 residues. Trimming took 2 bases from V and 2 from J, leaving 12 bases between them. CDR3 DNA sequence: TGCGCCAGCAGCCAATTTGGGGCCCCTAACACCGGGGAGCTGTTTTTT. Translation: CASSQFGAPNTGELFF.

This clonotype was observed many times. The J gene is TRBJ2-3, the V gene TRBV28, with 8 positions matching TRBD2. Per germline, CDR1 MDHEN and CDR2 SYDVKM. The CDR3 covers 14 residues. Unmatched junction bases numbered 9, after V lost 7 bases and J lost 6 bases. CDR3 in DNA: TGTGCCAGCAAGGTCCCTGGCGGGGGGGATACGCAGTATTTT. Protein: CASKVPGGGDTQYF. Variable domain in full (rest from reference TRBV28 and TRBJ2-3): DVKVTQSSRYLVKRTGEKVFLECVQDMDHENMFWYRQDPGLGLRLIYFSYDVKMKEKGDIPEGYSVSREKKERFSLILESASTNQTSMYLCASKVPGGGDTQYFGPGTRLTVL.

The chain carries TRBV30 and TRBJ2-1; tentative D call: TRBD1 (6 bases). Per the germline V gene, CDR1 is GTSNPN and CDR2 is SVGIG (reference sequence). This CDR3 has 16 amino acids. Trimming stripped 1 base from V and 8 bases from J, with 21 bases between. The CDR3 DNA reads TGTGCCTGGAGTGCATTGGACAGCCTCCAGAGGTATGAGCAGTTCTTC. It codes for CAWSALDSLQRYEQFF.

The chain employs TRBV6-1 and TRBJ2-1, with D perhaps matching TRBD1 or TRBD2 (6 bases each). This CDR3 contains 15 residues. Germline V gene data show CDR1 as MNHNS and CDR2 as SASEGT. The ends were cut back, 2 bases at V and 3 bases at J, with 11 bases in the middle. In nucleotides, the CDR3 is TGTGCCAGCAGTGAAAGTGGGGGGCACTACAATGAGCAGTTCTTC. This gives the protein CASSESGGHYNEQFF.

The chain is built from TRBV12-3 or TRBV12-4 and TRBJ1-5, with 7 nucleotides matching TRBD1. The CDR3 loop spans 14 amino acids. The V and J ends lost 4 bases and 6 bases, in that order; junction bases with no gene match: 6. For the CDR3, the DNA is TGTGCCAGCAGTTACCGACAGGGTAGTCAGCCCCAGCATTTT. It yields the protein CASSYRQGSQPQHF.

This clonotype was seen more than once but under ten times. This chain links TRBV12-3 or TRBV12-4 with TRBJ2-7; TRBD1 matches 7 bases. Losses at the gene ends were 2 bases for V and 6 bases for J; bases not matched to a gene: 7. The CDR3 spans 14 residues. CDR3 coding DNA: TGTGCCAGCAGTTTATCGGACAAGGGGGCCGAGCAGTACGTC. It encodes CASSLSDKGAEQYV.

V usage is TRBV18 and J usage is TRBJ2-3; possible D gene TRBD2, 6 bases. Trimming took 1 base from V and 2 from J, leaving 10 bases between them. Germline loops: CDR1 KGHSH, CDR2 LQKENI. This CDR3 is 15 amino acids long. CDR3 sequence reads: CASSPLGGNTDTQYF. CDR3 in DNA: TGTGCCAGCTCACCACTGGGGGGAAACACAGATACGCAGTATTTT.